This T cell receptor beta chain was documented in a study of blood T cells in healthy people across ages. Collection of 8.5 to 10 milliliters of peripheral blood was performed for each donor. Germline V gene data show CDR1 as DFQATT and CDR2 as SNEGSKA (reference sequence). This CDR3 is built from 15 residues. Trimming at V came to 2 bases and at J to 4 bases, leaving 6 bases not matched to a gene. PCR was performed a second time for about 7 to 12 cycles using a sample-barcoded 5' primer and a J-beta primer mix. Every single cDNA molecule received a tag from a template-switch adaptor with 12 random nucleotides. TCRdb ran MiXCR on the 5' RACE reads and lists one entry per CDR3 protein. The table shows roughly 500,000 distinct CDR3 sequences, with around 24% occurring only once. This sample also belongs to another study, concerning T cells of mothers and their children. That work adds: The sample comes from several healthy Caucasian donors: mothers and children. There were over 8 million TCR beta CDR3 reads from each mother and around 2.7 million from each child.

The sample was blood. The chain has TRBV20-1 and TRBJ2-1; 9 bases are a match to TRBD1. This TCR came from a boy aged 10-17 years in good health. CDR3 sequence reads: CSARTTGQGYNEQFF. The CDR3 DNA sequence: TGCAGTGCTAGAACGACGGGACAGGGTTACAATGAGCAGTTCTTC.